Sequencing of this T cell receptor beta chain was carried out in a study of blood T cell repertoires in COVID-19 (dated by TCRdb to the early 2020s). In terms of the full investigation: The collaborator samples originated in the United States, Italy and Spain and spanned the acute and convalescent phases of COVID-19. The dataset comprised deeply sampled blood TCRbeta repertoires from subjects exposed to, actively infected with, or recovered from COVID-19. Where HLA class I and class II types were available, the types were taken from metadata supplied by the sample provider, not from assay-based typing. The prospective study material was composed of cDNA or gDNA derived from T cells, B-cell-depleted T cells, or PBMCs. The repertoires were released in a freely available public database meant as a resource for research on the immune response to SARS-CoV-2. The samples were drawn from two sources: the first 160 participants of the ongoing ImmuneRACE study, and 950 to 1,500 subjects contributed by 6 global collaborators. A de-identified subject ID, COVID-19 status, age in years and sex were almost always included in the sample metadata.

A second Seattle source provided samples from volunteer blood donors who had recovered from COVID-19. The collaborating institutions used their own protocols to collect whole blood in K2EDTA tubes. For TCRbeta analysis, collaborator samples were shipped as frozen whole blood, as isolated PBMCs, or as DNA extracted from either sample type. Clipping removes 5 bases from V and 6 bases from J, with 5 as the unmatched junction base count. The CDR3 runs 13 amino acids, cysteine and phenylalanine included. Of the read, only the CDR3 DNA is kept; its 39 bases are in frame from base 1. CDR1 LGHNT and CDR2 FRNRAP were looked up in the germline V gene. TCRbeta CDR3 regions were amplified from genomic DNA by means of the immunoSEQ Assay, a bias-controlled multiplex PCR. Regarding the original processing steps: Within the assay, amplification of reference gene primers was used to estimate how many nucleated cells each sample contained. To quantify the absolute abundance of each unique TCRbeta CDR3 rearrangement, sequence reads were collapsed and filtered. Productive Simpson clonality was computed per sample as the square root of Simpson's diversity index over productive rearrangements. TCRdb limited this immuneACCESS table to in-frame rearrangements with V and J called. A share of clones is missing; checked studies link under half to unresolved V genes, and the rest is unexplained. The DNA was the basis for D and trimming; V, J and clone size are from that table. Across this sample there are 140,000 or so clones, with 80% seen only once. About 4% of the sample comes from the top ten.

Beyond this particular receptor, the publication reports: How much clinical and demographic metadata was included differed by source and by participant, and the metadata was provided uncurated.

Concerning this clone itself: No antigen is known for it. No base quality values were provided; no much bigger clone lies one nucleotide off.

This receptor was identified in a man in his 70s who had recovered from COVID-19. Input material: peripheral blood. The V gene is TRBV12-5 and the J gene is TRBJ2-7, with TRBD2 matching 9 junction bases. The DNA is TGTGCTAGTGGTACGGGACTAGCTGGCGAGCAGTACTTC. This is translated as CASGTGLAGEQYF.